This T cell receptor beta chain was sequenced during a study of blood T cell repertoires in COVID-19. About the research overall: Samples of COVID-19 (acute and convalescent) were obtained from the United States, Italy and Spain.

Donors were grouped by their self-reported clinical history. Germline V gene lookup returns CDR1 LNHNV and CDR2 YYDKDF (reference sequence). This CDR3 has 17 residues. J was trimmed by 6 bases and V by 1 base; bases with no gene match: 9. This clone was found once. In the authors' methods: The assay estimated nucleated cells by amplifying reference gene primers. This table comes from immunoSEQ multiplex PCR, and its TCRdb copy is limited to in-frame clones, with some not included. V and J calls plus clone size are reproduced from that table; the DNA served to infer D and trimming. The sample lists some 380,000 clones, 88% occurring once.

The chain is built from TRBV15 and TRBJ2-2; 9 bases fit TRBD1. The sequenced material came from PBMCs or T cells enriched from blood (not recorded which). This receptor was taken from a middle-aged woman with acute COVID-19. The CDR3: CATSRGTGGLKAGELFF. The CDR3 nucleotides are TGTGCCACCAGCAGAGGTACAGGGGGCTTGAAGGCCGGGGAGCTGTTTTTT.